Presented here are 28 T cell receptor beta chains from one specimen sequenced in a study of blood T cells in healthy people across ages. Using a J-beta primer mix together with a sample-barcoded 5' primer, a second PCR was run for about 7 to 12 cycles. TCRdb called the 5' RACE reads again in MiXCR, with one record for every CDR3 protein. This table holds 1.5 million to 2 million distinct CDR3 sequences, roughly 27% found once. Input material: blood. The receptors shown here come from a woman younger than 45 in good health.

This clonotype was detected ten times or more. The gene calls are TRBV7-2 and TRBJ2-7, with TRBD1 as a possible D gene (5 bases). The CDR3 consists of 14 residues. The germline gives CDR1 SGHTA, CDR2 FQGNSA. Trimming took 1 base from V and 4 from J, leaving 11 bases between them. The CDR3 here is CASSLGSTVYEQYF. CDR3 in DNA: TGTGCCAGCAGCTTAGGATCGACAGTATACGAGCAGTACTTC.

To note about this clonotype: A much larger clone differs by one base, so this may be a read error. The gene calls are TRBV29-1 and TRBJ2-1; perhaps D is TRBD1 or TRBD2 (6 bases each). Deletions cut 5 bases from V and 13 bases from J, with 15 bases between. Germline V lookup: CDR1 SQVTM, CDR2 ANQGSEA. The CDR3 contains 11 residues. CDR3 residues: CSVKRGETQFF. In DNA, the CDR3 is TGCAGCGTTAAGAGGGGGGAGACCCAGTTCTTC.

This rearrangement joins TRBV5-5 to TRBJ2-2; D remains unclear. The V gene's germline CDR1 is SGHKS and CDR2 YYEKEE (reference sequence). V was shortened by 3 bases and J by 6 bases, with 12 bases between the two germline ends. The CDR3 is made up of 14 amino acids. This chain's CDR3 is CASSSDSGPGELFF. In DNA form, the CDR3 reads TGTGCCAGCAGCTCAGACTCGGGTCCCGGGGAGCTGTTTTTT.

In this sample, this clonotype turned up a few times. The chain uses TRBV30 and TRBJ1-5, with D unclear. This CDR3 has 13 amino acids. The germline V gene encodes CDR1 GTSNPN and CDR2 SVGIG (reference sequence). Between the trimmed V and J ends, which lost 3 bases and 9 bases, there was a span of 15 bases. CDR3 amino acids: CAWSLGKYRPQHF. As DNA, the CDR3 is TGTGCCTGGAGCCTCGGCAAATATCGGCCCCAGCATTTT.

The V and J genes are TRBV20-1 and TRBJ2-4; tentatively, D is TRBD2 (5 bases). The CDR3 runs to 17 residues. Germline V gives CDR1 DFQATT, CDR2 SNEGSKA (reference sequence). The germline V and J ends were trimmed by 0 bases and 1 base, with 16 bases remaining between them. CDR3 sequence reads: CSARDLIWRGAKNIQYF. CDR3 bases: TGCAGTGCTAGAGATCTAATCTGGCGAGGGGCCAAAAACATTCAGTACTTC.

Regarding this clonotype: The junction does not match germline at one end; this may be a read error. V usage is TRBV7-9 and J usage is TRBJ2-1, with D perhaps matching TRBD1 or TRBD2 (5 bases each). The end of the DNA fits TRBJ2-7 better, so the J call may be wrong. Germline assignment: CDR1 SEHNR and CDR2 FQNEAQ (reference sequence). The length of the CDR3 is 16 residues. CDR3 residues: CASTLIRDGHYNEQYF. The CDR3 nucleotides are TGTGCCAGCACCTTAATCCGGGACGGTCACTACAATGAGCAGTACTTC.

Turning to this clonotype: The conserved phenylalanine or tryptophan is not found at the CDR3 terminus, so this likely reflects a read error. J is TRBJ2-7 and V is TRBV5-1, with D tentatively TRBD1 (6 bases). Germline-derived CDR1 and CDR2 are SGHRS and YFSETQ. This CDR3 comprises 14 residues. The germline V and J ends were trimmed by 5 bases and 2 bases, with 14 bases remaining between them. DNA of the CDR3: TGCGCCAGCAGACGCGTACAGGGACCCTACGAGCAGTACATC. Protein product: CASRRVQGPYEQYI.

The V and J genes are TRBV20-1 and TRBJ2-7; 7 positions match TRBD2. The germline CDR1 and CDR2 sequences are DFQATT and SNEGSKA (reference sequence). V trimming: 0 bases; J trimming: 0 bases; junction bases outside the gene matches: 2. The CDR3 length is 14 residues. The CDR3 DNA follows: TGCAGTGCTAGAGAGGAGCGGGGCTCCTACGAGCAGTACTTC. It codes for CSAREERGSYEQYF.

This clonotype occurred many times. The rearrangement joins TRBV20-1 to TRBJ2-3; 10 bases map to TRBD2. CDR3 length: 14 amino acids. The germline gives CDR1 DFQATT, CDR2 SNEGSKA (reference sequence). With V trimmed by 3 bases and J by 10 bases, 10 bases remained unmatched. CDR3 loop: CSASGLAGDVAQYF. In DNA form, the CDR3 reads TGCAGTGCTAGCGGGCTAGCGGGAGATGTTGCGCAGTATTTT.

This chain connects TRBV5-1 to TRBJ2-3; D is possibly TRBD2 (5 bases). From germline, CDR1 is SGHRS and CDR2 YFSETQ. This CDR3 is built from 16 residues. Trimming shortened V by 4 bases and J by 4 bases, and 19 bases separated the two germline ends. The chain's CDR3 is CASSPRDLGRADTQYF. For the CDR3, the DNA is TGCGCCAGCAGCCCGCGTGACCTCGGGCGGGCAGATACGCAGTATTTT. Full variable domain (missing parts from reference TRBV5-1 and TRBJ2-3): KAGVTQTPRYLIKTRGQQVTLSCSPISGHRSVSWYQQTPGQGLQFLFEYFSETQRNKGNFPGRFSGRQFSNSRSEMNVSTLELGDSALYLCASSPRDLGRADTQYFGPGTRLTVL.

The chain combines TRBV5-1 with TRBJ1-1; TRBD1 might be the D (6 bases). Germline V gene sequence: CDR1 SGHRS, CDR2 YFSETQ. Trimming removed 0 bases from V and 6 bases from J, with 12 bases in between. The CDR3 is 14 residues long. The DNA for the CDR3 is TGCGCCAGCAGCTTGGGGATGGGGGCGGCTGAAGCTTTCTTT. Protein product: CASSLGMGAAEAFF.

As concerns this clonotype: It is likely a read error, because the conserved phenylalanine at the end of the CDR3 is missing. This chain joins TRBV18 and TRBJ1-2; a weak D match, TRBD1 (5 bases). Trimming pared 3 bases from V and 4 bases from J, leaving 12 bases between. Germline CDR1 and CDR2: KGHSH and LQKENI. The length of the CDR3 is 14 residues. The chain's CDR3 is CASSPGTDTYGYTC. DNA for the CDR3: TGTGCCAGCTCACCGGGTACGGACACCTATGGCTACACCTGC.

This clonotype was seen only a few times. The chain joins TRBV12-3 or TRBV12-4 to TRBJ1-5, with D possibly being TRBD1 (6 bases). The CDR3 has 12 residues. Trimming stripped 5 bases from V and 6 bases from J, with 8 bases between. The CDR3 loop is CASSIQGQPQHF. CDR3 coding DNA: TGTGCCAGCAGTATACAGGGTCAGCCCCAGCATTTT.

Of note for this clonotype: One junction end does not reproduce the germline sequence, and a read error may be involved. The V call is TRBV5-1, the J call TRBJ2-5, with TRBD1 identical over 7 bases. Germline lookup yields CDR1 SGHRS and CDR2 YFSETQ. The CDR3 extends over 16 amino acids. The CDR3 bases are TGTGCCAGCAGCTTAGCTCGGGCAGGGGGACAAGAGACCCAGTACTTC. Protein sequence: CASSLARAGGQETQYF.

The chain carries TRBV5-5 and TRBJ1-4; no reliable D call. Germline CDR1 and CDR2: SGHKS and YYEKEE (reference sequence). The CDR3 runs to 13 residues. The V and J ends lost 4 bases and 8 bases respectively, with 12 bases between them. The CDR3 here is CASSPPSDEKLFF. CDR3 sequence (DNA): TGTGCCAGCAGCCCCCCGTCCGACGAAAAACTGTTTTTT.

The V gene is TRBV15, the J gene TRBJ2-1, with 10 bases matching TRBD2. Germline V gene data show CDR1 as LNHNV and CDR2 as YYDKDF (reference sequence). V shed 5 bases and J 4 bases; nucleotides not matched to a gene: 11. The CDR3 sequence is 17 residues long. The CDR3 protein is CATSPRKAGGLYNEQFF. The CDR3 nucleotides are TGTGCCACCAGCCCACGAAAAGCGGGGGGGCTTTACAATGAGCAGTTCTTC.

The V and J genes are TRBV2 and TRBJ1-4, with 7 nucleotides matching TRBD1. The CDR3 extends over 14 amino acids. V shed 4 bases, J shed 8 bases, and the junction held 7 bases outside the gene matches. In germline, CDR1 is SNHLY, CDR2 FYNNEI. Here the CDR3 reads CASSGATGQEKLFF. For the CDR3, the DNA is TGTGCCAGCAGTGGGGCGACAGGGCAGGAAAAACTGTTTTTT.

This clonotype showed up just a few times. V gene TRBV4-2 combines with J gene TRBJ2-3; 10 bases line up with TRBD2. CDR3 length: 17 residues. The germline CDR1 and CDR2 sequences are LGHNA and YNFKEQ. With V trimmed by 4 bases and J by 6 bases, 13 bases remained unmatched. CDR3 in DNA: TGTGCCAGCAGCCCAGCCTTAGCGGGGGGACTGTCGGATACGCAGTATTTT. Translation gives CASSPALAGGLSDTQYF.

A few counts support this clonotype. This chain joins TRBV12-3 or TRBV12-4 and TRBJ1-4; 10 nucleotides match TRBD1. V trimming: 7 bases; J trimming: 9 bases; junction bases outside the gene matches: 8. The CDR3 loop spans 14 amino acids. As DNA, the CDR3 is TGTGCCAGCAACGGACAGGGGGGGATCAAAAAACTGTTTTTT. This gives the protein CASNGQGGIKKLFF.

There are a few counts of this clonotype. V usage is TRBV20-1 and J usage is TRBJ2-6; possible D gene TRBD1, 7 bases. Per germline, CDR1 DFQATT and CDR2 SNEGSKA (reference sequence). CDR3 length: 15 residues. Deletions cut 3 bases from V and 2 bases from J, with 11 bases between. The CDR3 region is CSARQGGTGANVLTF. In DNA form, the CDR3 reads TGCAGTGCTAGGCAGGGGGGTACTGGGGCCAACGTCCTGACTTTC.

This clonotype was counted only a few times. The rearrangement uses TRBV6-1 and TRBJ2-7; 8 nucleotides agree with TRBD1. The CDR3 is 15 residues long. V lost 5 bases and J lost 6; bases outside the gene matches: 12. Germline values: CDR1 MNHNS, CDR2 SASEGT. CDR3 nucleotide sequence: TGTGCCAGCAGTCTGAAACAGGGGGGAACGGGCGAGCAGTACTTC. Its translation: CASSLKQGGTGEQYF.

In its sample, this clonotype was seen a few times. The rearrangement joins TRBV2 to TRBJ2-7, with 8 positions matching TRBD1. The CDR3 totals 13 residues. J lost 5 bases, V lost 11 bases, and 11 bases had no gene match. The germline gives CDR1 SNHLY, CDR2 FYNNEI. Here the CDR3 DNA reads TGTGCCGGTTCGCAGGGGGCGATAAACGAGCAGTACTTC. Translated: CAGSQGAINEQYF.

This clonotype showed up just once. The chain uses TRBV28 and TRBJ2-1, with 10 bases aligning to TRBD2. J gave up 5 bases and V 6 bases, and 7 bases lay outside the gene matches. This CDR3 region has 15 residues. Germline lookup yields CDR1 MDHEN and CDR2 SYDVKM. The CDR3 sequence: CASRSSGRAHNEQFF. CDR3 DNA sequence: TGTGCCAGCAGATCAAGCGGGAGGGCCCACAATGAGCAGTTCTTC.

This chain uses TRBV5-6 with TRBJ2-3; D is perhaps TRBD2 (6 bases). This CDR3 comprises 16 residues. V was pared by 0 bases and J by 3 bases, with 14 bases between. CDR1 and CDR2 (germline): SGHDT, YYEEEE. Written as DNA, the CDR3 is TGTGCCAGCAGCTTGGATGGTAGCGGTTTGACAGATACGCAGTATTTT. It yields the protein CASSLDGSGLTDTQYF.

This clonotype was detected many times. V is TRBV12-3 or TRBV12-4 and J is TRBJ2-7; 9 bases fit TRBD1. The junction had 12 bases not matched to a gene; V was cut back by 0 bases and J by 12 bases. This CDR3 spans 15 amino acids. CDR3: CASSLAWGQGELRYF. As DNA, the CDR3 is TGTGCCAGCAGTTTAGCGTGGGGACAGGGAGAGTTGCGGTACTTC.

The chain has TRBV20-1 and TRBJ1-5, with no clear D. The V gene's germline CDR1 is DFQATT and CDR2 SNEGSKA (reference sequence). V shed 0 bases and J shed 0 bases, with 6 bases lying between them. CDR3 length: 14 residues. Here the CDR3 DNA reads TGCAGTGCTAGAGATTTGATTAGCAATCAGCCCCAGCATTTT. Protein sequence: CSARDLISNQPQHF.

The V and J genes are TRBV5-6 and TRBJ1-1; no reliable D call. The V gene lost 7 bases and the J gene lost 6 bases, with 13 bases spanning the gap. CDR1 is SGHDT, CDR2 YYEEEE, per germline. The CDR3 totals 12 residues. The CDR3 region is CASRVEASEAFF. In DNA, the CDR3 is TGTGCCAGCCGCGTAGAGGCGTCTGAAGCTTTCTTT.

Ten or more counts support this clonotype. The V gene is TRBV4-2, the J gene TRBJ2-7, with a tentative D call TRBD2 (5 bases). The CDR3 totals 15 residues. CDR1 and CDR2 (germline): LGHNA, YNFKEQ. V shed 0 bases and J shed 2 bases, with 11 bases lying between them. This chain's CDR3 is CASSQDLPGTYEQYF. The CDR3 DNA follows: TGTGCCAGCAGCCAAGATCTTCCGGGGACCTACGAGCAGTACTTC.